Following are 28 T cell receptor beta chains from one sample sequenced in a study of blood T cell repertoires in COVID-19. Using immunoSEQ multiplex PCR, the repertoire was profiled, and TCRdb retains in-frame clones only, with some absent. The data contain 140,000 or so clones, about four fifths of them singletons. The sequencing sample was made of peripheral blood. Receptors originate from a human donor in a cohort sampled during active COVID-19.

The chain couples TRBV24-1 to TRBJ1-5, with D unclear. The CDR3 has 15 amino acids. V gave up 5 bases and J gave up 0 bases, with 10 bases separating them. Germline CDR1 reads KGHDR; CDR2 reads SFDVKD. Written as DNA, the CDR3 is TGTGCCACCAGTGCGGAGGGAGGTAGCAATCAGCCCCAGCATTTT. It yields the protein CATSAEGGSNQPQHF.

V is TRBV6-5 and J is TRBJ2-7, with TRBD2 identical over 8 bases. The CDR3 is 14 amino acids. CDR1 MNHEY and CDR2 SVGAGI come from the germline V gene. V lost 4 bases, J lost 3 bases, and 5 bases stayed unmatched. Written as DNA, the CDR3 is TGTGCCAGCAGTTTCGGCGGGGGGCTCTACGAGCAGTACTTC. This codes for CASSFGGGLYEQYF.

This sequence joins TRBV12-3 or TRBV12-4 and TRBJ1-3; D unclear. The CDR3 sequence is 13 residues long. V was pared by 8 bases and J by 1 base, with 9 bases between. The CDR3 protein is CASGRASGNTIYF. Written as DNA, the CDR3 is TGTGCCAGCGGGCGGGCGTCTGGAAACACCATATATTTT.

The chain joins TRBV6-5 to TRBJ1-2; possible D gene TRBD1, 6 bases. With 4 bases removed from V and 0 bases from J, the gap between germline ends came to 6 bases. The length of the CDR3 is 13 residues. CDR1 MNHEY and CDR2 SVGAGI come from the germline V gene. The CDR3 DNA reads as TGTGCCAGCAGTTGGACAGCTAACTATGGCTACACCTTC. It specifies CASSWTANYGYTF.

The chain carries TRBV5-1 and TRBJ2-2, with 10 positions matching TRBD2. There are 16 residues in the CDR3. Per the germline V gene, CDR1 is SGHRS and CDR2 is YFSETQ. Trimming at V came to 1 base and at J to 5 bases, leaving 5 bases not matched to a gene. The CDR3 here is CASSLQAGGRTGELFF. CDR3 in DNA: TGCGCCAGCAGCTTGCAAGCGGGGGGGCGAACCGGGGAGCTGTTTTTT.

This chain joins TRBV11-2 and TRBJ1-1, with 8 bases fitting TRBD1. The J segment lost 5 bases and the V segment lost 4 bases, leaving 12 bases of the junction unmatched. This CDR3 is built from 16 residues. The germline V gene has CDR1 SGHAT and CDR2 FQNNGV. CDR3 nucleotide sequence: TGTGCCAGCAGCTCCCCCCAAGGGACAGGCGGAACTGAAGCTTTCTTT. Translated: CASSSPQGTGGTEAFF.

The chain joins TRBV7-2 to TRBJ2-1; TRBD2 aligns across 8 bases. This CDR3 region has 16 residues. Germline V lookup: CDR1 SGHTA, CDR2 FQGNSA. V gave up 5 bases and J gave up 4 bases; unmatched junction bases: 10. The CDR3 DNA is TGTGCCAGCAGCCCCCGGGGGGGGCTTGGGTACAATGAGCAGTTCTTC. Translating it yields CASSPRGGLGYNEQFF.

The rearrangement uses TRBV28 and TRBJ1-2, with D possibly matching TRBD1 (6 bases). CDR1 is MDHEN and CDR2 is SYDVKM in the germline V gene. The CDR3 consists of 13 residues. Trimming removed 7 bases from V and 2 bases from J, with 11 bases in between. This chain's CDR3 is CASIGGANYGYTF. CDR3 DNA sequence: TGTGCCAGCATTGGGGGGGCCAACTATGGCTACACCTTC.

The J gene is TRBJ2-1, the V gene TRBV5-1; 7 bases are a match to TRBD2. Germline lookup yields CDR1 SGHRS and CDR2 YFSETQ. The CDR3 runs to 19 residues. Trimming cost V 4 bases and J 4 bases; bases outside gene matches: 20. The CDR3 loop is CASSPNPGLPSPLYNEQFF. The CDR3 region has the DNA TGCGCCAGCAGCCCCAATCCGGGACTACCTAGTCCTCTTTACAATGAGCAGTTCTTC. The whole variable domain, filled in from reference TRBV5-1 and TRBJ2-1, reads KAGVTQTPRYLIKTRGQQVTLSCSPISGHRSVSWYQQTPGQGLQFLFEYFSETQRNKGNFPGRFSGRQFSNSRSEMNVSTLELGDSALYLCASSPNPGLPSPLYNEQFFGPGTRLTVL.

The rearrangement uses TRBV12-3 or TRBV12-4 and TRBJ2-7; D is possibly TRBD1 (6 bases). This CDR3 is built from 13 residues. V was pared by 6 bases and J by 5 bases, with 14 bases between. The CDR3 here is CASRPPGVDEQYF. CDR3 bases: TGTGCCAGCAGGCCTCCAGGGGTTGACGAGCAGTACTTC.

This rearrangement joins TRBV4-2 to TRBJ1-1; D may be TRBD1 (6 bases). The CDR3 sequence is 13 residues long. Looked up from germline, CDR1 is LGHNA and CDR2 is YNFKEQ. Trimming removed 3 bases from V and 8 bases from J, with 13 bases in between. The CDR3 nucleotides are TGTGCCAGCAGCCAGGGCCGGGGGGGCGAAGCTTTCTTT. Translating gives CASSQGRGGEAFF.

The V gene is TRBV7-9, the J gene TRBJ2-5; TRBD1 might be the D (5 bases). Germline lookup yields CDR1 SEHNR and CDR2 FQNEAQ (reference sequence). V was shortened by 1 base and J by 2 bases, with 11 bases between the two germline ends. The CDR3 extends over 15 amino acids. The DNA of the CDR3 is TGTGCCAGCAGCTTAGGCCAGGGTGGGCAAGAGACCCAGTACTTC. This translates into CASSLGQGGQETQYF. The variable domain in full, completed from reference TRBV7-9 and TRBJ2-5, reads DTGVSQNPRHKITKRGQNVTFRCDPISEHNRLYWYRQTLGQGPEFLTYFQNEAQLEKSRLLSDRFSAERPKGSFSTLEIQRTEQGDSAMYLCASSLGQGGQETQYFGPGTRLLVL.

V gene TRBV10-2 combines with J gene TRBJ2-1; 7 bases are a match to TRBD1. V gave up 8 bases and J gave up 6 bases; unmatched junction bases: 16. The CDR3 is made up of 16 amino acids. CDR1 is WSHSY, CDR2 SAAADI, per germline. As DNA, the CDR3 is TGCGCCAGCGGACTCCCCGGGCCCCAGGGGGTCAATGAGCAGTTCTTC. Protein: CASGLPGPQGVNEQFF.

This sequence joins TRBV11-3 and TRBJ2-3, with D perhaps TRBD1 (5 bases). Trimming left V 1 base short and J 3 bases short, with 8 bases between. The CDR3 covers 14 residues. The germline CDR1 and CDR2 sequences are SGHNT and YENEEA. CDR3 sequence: CASSLGAGTDTQYF. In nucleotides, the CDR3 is TGTGCCAGCAGCTTAGGCGCAGGGACAGATACGCAGTATTTT.

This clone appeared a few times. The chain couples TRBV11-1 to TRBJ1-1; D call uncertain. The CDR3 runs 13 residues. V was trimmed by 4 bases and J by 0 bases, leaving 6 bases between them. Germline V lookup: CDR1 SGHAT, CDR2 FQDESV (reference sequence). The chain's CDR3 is CASSSRLNTEAFF. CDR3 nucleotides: TGTGCCAGCAGCTCCAGGTTGAACACTGAAGCTTTCTTT.

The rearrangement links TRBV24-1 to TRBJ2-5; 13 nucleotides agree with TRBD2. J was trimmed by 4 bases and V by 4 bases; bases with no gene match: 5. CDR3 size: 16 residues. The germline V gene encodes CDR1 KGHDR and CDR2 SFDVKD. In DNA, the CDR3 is TGTGCCACCAGTGACCGGACTAGCGGGGGAGTAGAGACCCAGTACTTC. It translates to CATSDRTSGGVETQYF.

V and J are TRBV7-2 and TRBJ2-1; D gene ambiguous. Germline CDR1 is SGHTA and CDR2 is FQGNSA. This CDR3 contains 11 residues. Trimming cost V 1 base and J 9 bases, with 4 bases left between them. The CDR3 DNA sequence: TGTGCCAGCAGCTTAGGGAGTGAGCAGTTCTTC. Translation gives CASSLGSEQFF.

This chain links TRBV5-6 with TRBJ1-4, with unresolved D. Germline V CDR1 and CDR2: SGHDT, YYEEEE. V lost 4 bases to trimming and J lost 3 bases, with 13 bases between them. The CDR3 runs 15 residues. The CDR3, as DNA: TGTGCCAGCAGCCCCAGGCGTCAGTCTAATGAAAAACTGTTTTTT. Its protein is CASSPRRQSNEKLFF.

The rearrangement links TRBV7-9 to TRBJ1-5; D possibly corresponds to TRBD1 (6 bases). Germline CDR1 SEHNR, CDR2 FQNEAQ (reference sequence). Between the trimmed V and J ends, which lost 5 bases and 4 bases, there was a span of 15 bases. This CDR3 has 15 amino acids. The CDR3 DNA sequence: TGTGCCAGCAGCCCTCGGGAGGGGGTGAATCAGCCCCAGCATTTT. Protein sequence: CASSPREGVNQPQHF. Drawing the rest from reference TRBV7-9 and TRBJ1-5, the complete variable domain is DTGVSQNPRHKITKRGQNVTFRCDPISEHNRLYWYRQTLGQGPEFLTYFQNEAQLEKSRLLSDRFSAERPKGSFSTLEIQRTEQGDSAMYLCASSPREGVNQPQHFGDGTRLSIL.

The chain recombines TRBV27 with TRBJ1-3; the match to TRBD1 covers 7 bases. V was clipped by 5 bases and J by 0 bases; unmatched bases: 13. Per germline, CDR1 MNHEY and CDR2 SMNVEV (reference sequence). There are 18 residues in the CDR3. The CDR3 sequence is CASSRRRDRFSSGNTIYF. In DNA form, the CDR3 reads TGTGCCAGCAGTCGGCGACGGGACAGATTTAGCTCTGGAAACACCATATATTTT.

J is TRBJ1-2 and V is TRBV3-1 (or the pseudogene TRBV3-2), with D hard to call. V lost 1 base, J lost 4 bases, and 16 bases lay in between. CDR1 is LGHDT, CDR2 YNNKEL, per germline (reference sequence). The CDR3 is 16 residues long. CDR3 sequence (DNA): TGTGCCAGCAGCCAAGTCAATGCTATAGCCCTCTATGGCTACACCTTC. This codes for CASSQVNAIALYGYTF.

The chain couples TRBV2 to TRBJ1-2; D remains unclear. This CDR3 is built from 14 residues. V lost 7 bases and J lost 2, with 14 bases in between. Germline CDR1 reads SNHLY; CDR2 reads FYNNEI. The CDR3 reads CASTSTGKNYGYTF. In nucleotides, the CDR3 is TGTGCCAGCACGTCGACGGGTAAAAACTATGGCTACACCTTC. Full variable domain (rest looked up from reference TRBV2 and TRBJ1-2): EPEVTQTPSHQVTQMGQEVILRCVPISNHLYFYWYRQILGQKVEFLVSFYNNEISEKSEIFDDQFSVERPDGSNFTLKIRSTKLEDSAMYFCASTSTGKNYGYTFGSGTRLTVV.

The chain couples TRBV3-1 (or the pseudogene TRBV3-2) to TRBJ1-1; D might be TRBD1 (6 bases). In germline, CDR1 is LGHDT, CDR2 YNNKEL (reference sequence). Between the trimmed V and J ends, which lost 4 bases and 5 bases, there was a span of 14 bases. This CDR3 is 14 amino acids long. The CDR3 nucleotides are TGTGCCAGCAGCCCCGATAGGGGGGGAACTGAAGCTTTCTTT. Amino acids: CASSPDRGGTEAFF.

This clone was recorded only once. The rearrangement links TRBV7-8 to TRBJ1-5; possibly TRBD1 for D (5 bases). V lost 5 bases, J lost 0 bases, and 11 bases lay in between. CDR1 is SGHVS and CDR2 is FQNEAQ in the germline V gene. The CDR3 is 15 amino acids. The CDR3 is CASSQPGGSNQPQHF. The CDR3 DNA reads TGTGCCAGCAGCCAGCCCGGGGGTAGCAATCAGCCCCAGCATTTT.

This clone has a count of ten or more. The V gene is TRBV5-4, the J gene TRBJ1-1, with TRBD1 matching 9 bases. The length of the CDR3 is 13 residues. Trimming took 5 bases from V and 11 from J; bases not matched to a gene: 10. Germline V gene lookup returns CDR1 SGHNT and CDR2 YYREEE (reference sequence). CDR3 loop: CASSYRQGEHAFF. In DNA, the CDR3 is TGTGCCAGCAGTTATCGACAGGGGGAGCATGCTTTCTTT.

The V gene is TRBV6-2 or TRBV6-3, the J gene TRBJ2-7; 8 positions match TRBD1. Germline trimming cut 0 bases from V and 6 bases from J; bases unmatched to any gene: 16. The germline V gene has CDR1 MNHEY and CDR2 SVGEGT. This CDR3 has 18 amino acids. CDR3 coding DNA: TGTGCCAGCAGTTACTCTCCCCGGACAGGGATAAATTCTATCGAGCAGTACTTC. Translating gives CASSYSPRTGINSIEQYF.

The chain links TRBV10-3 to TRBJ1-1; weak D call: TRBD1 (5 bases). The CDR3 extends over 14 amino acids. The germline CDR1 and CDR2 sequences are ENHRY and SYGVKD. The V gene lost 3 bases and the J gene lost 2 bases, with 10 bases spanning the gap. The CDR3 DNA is TGTGCCATCAGTGACTTACAGGAAAACACTGAAGCTTTCTTT. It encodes CAISDLQENTEAFF.

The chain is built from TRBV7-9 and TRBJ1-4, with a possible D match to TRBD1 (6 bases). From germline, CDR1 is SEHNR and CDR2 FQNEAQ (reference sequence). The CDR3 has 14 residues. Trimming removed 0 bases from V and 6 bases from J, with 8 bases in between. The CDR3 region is CASSLAGGHEKLFF. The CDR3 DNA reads TGTGCCAGCAGCTTAGCGGGGGGGCATGAAAAACTGTTTTTT.